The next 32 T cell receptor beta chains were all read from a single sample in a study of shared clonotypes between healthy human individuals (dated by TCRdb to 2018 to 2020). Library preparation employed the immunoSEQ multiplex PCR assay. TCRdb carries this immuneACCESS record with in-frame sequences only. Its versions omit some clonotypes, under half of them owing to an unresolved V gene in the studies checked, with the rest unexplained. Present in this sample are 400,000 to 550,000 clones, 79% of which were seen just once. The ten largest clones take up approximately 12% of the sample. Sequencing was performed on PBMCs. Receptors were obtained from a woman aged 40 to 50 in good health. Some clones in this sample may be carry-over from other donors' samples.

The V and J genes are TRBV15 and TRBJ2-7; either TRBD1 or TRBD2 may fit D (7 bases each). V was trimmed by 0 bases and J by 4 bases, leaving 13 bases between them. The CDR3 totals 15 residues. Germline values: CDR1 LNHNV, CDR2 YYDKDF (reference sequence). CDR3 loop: CATSRDRGGTYEQYF. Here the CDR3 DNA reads TGTGCCACCAGCAGAGACAGGGGGGGTACTTACGAGCAGTACTTC.

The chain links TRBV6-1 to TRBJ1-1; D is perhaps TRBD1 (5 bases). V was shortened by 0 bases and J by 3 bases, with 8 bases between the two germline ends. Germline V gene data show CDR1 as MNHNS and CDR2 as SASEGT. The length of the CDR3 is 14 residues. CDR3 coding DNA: TGTGCCAGCAGTGAAGCGGGGGGTGACACTGAAGCTTTCTTT. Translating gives CASSEAGGDTEAFF.

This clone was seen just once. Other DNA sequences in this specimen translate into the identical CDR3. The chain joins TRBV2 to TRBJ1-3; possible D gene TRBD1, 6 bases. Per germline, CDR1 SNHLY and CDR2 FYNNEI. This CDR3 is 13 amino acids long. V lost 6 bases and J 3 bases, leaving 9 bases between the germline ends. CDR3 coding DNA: TGTGCCAGCAGCCCAGGGGATGGAAACACCATATATTTT. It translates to CASSPGDGNTIYF.

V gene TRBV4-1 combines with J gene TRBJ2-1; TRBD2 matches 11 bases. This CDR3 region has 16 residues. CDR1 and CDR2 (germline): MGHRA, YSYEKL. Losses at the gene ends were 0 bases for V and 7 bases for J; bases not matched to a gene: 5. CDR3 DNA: TGCGCCAGCAGCCAAGATTGGGCTAGCGGGAGGAATGAGCAGTTCTTC. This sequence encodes CASSQDWASGRNEQFF.

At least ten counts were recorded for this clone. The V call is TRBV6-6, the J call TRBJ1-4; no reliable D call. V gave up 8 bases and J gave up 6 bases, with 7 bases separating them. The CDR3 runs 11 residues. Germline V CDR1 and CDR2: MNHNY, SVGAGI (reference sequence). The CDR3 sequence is CASGPYEKLFF. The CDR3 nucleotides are TGTGCCAGCGGACCCTATGAAAAACTGTTTTTT.

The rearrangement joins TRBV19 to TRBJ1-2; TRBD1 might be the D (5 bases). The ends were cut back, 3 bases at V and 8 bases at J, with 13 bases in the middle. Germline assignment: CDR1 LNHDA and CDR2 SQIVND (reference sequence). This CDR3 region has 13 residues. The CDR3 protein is CASSMTTDLGYTF. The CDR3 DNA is TGTGCCAGTAGTATGACGACAGATCTCGGCTACACCTTC.

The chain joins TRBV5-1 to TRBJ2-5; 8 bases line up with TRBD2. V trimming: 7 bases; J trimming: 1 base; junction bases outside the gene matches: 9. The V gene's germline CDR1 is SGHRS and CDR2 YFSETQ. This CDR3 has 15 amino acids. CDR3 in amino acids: CASGGVAGIQETQYF. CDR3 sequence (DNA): TGCGCCAGCGGAGGTGTAGCGGGAATCCAAGAGACCCAGTACTTC.

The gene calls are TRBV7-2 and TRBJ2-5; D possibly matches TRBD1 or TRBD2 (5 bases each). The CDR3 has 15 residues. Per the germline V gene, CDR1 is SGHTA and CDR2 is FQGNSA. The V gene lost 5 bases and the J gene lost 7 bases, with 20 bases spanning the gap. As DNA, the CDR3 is TGTGCCAGCAGCAAAGAGATCTGGGGGAGCGTGACCCAGTACTTC. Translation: CASSKEIWGSVTQYF.

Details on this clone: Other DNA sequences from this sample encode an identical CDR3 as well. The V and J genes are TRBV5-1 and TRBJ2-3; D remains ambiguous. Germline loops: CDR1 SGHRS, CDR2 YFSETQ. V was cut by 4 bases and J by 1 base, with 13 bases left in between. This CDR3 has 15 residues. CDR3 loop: CASSLYQLRTDTQYF. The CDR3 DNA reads TGCGCCAGCAGCCTGTATCAGCTCCGCACAGATACGCAGTATTTT.

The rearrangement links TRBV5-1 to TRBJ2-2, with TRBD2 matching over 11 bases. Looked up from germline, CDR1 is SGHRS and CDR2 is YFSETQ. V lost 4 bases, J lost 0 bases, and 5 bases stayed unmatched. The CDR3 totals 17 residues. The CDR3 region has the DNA TGCGCCAGCAGCAGCGGGACTAGCGGTTCGAACACCGGGGAGCTGTTTTTT. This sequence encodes CASSSGTSGSNTGELFF.

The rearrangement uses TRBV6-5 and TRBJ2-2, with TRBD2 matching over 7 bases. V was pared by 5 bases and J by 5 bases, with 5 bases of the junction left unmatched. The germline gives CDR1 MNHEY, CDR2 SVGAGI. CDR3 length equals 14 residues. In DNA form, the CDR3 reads TGTGCCAGCAGTCCCCCGGGGGGTACCGGGGAGCTGTTTTTT. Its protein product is CASSPPGGTGELFF.

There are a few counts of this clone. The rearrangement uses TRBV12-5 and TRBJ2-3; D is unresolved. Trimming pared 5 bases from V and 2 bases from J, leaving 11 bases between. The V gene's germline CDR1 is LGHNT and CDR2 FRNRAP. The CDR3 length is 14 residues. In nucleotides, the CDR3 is TGTGCTAGTGGTCCCCCCGGACCCACAGATACGCAGTATTTT. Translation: CASGPPGPTDTQYF. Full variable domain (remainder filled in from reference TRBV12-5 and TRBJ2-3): DARVTQTPRHKVTEMGQEVTMRCQPILGHNTVFWYRQTMMQGLELLAYFRNRAPLDDSGMPKDRFSAEMPDATLATLKIQPSEPRDSAVYFCASGPPGPTDTQYFGPGTRLTVL.

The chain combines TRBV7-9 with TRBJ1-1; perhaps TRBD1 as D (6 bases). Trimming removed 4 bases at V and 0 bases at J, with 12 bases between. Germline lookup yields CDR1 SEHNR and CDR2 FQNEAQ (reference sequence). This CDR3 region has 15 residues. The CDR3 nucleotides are TGTGCCAGCAGCTCCCGGACAGCCGTGAACACTGAAGCTTTCTTT. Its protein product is CASSSRTAVNTEAFF.

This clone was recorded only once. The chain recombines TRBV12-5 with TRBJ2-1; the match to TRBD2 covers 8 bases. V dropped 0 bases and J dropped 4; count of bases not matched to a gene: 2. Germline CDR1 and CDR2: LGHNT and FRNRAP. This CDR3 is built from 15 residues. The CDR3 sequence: CASGLVAGGYNEQFF. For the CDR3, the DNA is TGTGCTAGTGGTTTGGTTGCGGGAGGATACAATGAGCAGTTCTTC.

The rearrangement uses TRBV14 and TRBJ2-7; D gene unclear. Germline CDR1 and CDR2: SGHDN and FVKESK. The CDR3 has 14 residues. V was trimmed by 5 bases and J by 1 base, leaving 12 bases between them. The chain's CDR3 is CASSTTHGSYEQYF. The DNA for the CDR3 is TGTGCCAGCAGCACTACCCACGGATCCTACGAGCAGTACTTC.

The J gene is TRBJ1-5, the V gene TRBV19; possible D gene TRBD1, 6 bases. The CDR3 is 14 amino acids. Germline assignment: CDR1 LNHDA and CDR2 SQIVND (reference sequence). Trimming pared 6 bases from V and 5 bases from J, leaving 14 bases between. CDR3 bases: TGTGCCAGTAGGGTCAGGGGTAGAGATCAGCCCCAGCATTTT. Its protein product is CASRVRGRDQPQHF.

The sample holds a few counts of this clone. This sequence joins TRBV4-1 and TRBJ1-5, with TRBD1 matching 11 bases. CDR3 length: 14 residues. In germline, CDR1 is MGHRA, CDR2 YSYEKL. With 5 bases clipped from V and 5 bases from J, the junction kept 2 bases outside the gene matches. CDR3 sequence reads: CASSWTGGDQPQHF. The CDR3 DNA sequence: TGCGCCAGCAGCTGGACAGGGGGCGATCAGCCCCAGCATTTT.

CDR3 in amino acids: CASSGGGLTFHKYEQYF. As DNA, the CDR3 is TGTGCCAGCAGTGGAGGAGGCCTAACCTTCCATAAATACGAGCAGTACTTC. This chain links TRBV6-1 with TRBJ2-7, with D perhaps TRBD2 (5 bases). V was clipped by 4 bases and J by 4 bases, with 23 bases between them. This CDR3 is built from 17 residues. CDR1 and CDR2 from the germline V gene are MNHNS and SASEGT.

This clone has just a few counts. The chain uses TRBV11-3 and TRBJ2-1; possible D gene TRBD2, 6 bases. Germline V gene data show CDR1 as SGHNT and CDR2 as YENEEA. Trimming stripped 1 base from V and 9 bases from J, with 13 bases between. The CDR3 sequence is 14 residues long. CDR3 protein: CASSLGAGSREQFF. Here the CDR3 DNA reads TGTGCCAGCAGCTTAGGCGCGGGGAGTCGTGAGCAGTTCTTC.

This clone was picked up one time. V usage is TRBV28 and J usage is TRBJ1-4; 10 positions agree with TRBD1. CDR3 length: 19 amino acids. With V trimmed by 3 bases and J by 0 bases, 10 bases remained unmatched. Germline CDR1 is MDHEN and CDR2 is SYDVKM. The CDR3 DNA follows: TGTGCCAGCAGTTTTAGGGGACAGGGGACGTCAGCAACTAATGAAAAACTGTTTTTT. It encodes CASSFRGQGTSATNEKLFF. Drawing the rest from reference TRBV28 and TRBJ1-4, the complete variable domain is DVKVTQSSRYLVKRTGEKVFLECVQDMDHENMFWYRQDPGLGLRLIYFSYDVKMKEKGDIPEGYSVSREKKERFSLILESASTNQTSMYLCASSFRGQGTSATNEKLFFGSGTQLSVL.

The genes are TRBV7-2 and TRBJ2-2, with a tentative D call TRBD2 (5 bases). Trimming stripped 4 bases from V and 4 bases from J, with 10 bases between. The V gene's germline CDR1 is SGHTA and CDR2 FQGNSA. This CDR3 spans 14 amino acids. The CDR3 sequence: CASSWTGITGELFF. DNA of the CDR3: TGTGCCAGCAGCTGGACTGGAATCACCGGGGAGCTGTTTTTT.

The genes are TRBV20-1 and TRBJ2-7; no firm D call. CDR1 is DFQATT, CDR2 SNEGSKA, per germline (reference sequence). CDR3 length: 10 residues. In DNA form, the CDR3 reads TGCAGCCTGAGAGGATACGAGCAGTACTTC. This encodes CSLRGYEQYF.

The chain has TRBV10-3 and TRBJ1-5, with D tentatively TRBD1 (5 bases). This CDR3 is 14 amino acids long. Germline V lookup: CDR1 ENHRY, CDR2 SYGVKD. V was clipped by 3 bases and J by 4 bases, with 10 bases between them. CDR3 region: CAISDKGRNQPQHF. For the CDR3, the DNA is TGTGCCATCAGTGATAAGGGACGGAATCAGCCCCAGCATTTT.

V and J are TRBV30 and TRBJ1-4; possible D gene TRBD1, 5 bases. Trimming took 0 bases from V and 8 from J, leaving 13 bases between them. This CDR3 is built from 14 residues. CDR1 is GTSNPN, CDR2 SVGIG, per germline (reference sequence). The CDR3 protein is CAWSVRGVHEKLFF. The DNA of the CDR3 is TGTGCCTGGAGTGTACGAGGGGTCCACGAAAAACTGTTTTTT.

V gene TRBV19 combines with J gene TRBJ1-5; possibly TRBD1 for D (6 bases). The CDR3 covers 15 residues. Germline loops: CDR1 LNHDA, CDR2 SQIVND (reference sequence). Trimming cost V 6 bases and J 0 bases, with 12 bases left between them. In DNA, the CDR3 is TGTGCCAGTAGCTTTAACAGGGTTAGCAATCAGCCCCAGCATTTT. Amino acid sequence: CASSFNRVSNQPQHF.

The CDR3 sequence is CASNPGLDEKLFF. The CDR3 coding sequence is TGTGCCAGTAACCCCGGGCTAGATGAAAAACTGTTTTTT. V and J are TRBV19 and TRBJ1-4; D gene ambiguous. The ends were cut back, 7 bases at V and 6 bases at J, with 12 bases in the middle. The CDR3 runs 13 residues. Looked up from germline, CDR1 is LNHDA and CDR2 is SQIVND (reference sequence).

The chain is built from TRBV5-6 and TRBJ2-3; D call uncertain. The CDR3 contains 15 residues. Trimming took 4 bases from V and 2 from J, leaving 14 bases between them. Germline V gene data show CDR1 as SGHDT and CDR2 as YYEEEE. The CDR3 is CASSLLQKLTDTQYF. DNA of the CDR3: TGTGCCAGCAGCCTGTTACAAAAGCTCACAGATACGCAGTATTTT.

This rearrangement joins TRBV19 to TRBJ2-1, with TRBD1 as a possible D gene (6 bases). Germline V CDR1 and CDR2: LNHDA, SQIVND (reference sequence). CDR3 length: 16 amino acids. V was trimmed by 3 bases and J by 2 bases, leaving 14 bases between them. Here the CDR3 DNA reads TGTGCCAGTAGTATCCTTTGGTCAGGGGCCTACAATGAGCAGTTCTTC. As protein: CASSILWSGAYNEQFF.

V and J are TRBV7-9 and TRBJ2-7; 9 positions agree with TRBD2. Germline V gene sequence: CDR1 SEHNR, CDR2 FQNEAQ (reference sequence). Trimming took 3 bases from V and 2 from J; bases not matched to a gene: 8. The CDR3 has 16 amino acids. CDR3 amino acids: CASSFSGSLSPYEQYF. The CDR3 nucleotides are TGTGCCAGCAGCTTTAGCGGGAGCCTGTCCCCCTACGAGCAGTACTTC.

The CDR3 loop reads CAISPGRGNYGYTF. As DNA, the CDR3 is TGTGCCATCTCCCCAGGGCGGGGGAACTATGGCTACACCTTC. This sequence joins TRBV10-3 and TRBJ1-2; weak D call: TRBD1 (5 bases). CDR1 is ENHRY, CDR2 SYGVKD, per germline. The V gene lost 8 bases and the J gene lost 2 bases, with 15 bases spanning the gap. The CDR3 spans 14 residues.

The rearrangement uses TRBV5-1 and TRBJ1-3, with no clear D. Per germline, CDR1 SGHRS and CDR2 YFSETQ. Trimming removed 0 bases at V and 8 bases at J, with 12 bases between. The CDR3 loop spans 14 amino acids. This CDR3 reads CASSLGPYGDTIYF. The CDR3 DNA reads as TGCGCCAGCAGCTTGGGGCCCTATGGGGACACCATATATTTT.

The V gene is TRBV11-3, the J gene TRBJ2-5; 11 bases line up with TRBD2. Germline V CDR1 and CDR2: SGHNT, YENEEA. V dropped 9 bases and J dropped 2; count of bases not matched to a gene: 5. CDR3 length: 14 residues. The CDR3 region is CARCLAGGQETQYF. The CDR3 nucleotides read TGTGCCAGGTGTCTAGCGGGAGGTCAAGAGACCCAGTACTTC. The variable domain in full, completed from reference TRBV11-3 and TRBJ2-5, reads EAGVVQSPRYKIIEKKQPVAFWCNPISGHNTLYWYLQNLGQGPELLIRYENEEAVDDSQLPKDRFSAERLKGVDSTLKIQPAELGDSAVYLCARCLAGGQETQYFGPGTRLLVL.